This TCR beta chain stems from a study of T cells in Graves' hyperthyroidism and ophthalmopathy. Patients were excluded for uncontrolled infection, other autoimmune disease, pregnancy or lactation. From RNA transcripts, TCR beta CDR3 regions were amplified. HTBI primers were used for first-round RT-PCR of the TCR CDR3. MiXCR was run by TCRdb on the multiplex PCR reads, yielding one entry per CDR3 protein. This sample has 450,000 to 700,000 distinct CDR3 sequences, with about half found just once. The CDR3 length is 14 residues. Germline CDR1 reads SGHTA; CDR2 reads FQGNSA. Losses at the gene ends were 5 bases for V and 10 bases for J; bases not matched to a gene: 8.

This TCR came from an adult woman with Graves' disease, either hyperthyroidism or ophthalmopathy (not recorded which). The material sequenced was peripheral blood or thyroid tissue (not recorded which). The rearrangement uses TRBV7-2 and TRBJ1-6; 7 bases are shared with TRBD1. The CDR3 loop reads CASSLRQGRSPLHF. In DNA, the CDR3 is TGTGCCAGCAGCCTCCGACAGGGTAGATCACCCCTCCACTTT.